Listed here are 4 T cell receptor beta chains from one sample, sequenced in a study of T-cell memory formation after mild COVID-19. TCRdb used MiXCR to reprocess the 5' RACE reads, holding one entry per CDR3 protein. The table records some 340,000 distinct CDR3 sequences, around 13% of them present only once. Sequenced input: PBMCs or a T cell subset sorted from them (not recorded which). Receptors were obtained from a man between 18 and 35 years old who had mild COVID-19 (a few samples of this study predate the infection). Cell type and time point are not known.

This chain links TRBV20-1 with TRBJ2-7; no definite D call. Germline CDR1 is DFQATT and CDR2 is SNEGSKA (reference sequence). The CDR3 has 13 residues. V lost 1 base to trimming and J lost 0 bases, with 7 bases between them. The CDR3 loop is CSARVHRSYEQYF. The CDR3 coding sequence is TGCAGTGCTAGAGTTCACCGCTCCTACGAGCAGTACTTC.

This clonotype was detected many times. The CDR3 bases are TGTGCCAGCAGTTCACAGGGTATCACTGAAGCTTTCTTT. Translated: CASSSQGITEAFF. The V gene is TRBV7-2, the J gene TRBJ1-1, with a weak D call TRBD1 (6 bases). CDR1 is SGHTA and CDR2 is FQGNSA in the germline V gene. Deletions cut 6 bases from V and 4 bases from J, with 12 bases between. This CDR3 is 13 amino acids long.

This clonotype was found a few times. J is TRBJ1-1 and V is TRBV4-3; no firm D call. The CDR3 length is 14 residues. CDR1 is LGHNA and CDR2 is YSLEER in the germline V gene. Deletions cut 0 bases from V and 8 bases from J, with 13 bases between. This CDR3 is CASSQEDRAKEAFF. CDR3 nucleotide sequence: TGCGCCAGCAGCCAAGAGGACCGGGCGAAAGAAGCTTTCTTT.

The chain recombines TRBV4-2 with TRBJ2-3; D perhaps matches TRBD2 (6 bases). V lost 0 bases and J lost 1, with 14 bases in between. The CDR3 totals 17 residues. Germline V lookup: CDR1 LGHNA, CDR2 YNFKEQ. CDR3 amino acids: CASSQERGWGGTDTQYF. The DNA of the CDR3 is TGTGCCAGCAGCCAAGAGCGGGGCTGGGGTGGCACAGATACGCAGTATTTT.